These T cell receptor beta chains were read from a single sample in a study of cytomegalovirus exposure and HLA in healthy donors. TCRdb keeps only in-frame clones here, not all; method: immunoSEQ multiplex PCR. This repertoire shows fewer than 150,000 clones, roughly 78% found once; its top ten account for around 7%. Source material: PBMCs. The source of these receptors is a man aged 35-49 years in good health and CMV-seropositive. Both conserved end residues are part of each CDR3. The order of the fields is V gene, clone size, J gene, CDR3 length, D gene, CDR3 DNA, CDR3 protein. The D gene is left open where the match is weak. The listing skips clone size in some rows; elsewhere it reads once, few, many or a size class.

v_call: TRBV30
clone_size: -
j_call: TRBJ2-5
cdr3_length: 15
d_call: -
cdr3_nt: TGTGCCTGGAGTTTTCAATTGGCCAGGGGTGGGACCCAGTACTTC
cdr3_aa: CAWSFQLARGGTQYF

v_call: TRBV5-7
clone_size: -
j_call: TRBJ2-5
cdr3_length: 14
d_call: TRBD1
cdr3_nt: TGTGCCAGCAGCACCCGGGACAGGGAGGAGACCCAGTACTTC
cdr3_aa: CASSTRDREETQYF

v_call: TRBV11-2
clone_size: -
j_call: TRBJ2-7
cdr3_length: 19
d_call: TRBD2
cdr3_nt: TGTGCCAGCAGCTCCGGGACGGCTGAAGGCTTAGCGGGAGTTTTTGAGCAGTACTTC
cdr3_aa: CASSSGTAEGLAGVFEQYF

v_call: TRBV5-4
clone_size: -
j_call: TRBJ2-7
cdr3_length: 15
d_call: TRBD2
cdr3_nt: TGTGCCAGCAGCGGGGGGGCTAGCGGGAGTTACGAGCAGTACTTC
cdr3_aa: CASSGGASGSYEQYF

v_call: TRBV21-1
clone_size: -
j_call: TRBJ2-1
cdr3_length: 17
d_call: -
cdr3_nt: TGTGCCAGCAGCCCCCGAACTCCGGGACAGGGGAGGGATGAGCAGTTCTTC
cdr3_aa: CASSPRTPGQGRDEQFF

v_call: TRBV4-2
clone_size: -
j_call: TRBJ2-3
cdr3_length: 15
d_call: TRBD2
cdr3_nt: TGTGCCAGCAGCCAAGATGGGCGGGAGTCGGATACGCAGTATTTT
cdr3_aa: CASSQDGRESDTQYF

v_call: TRBV7-7
clone_size: -
j_call: TRBJ2-2
cdr3_length: 12
d_call: -
cdr3_nt: TGTGCCAGCAGCGTCACAGGCGGGGAGCTGTTTTTT
cdr3_aa: CASSVTGGELFF

v_call: TRBV5-1
clone_size: -
j_call: TRBJ2-3
cdr3_length: 15
d_call: TRBD2
cdr3_nt: TGCGCCAGCAGCTTGTTCGGAGCGGGAGCTGATACGCAGTATTTT
cdr3_aa: CASSLFGAGADTQYF

v_call: TRBV19
clone_size: -
j_call: TRBJ2-7
cdr3_length: 13
d_call: TRBD1
cdr3_nt: TGTGCCAGTAGTACTGGACAGGGACTGGAGCAGTACTTC
cdr3_aa: CASSTGQGLEQYF

v_call: TRBV19
clone_size: -
j_call: TRBJ1-2
cdr3_length: 15
d_call: TRBD1
cdr3_nt: TGTGCCAGTAGGAACCCGGGACAGATGAACTATGGCTACACCTTC
cdr3_aa: CASRNPGQMNYGYTF

v_call: TRBV9
clone_size: -
j_call: TRBJ2-7
cdr3_length: 14
d_call: -
cdr3_nt: TGTGCCAGCAGCCCCCATAGCGGAGCCTACGAGCAGTACTTC
cdr3_aa: CASSPHSGAYEQYF

v_call: TRBV19
clone_size: few
j_call: TRBJ1-5
cdr3_length: 16
d_call: TRBD1
cdr3_nt: TGTGCCAGTATGGACAGGGGGGTATATAGCAATCAGCCCCAGCATTTT
cdr3_aa: CASMDRGVYSNQPQHF

v_call: TRBV28
clone_size: -
j_call: TRBJ2-1
cdr3_length: 17
d_call: TRBD2
cdr3_nt: TGTGCCAGCACCGTGAACCGACTAGCGGGAGGACTGAATGAGCAGTTCTTC
cdr3_aa: CASTVNRLAGGLNEQFF

v_call: TRBV10-3
clone_size: -
j_call: TRBJ2-7
cdr3_length: 13
d_call: TRBD1
cdr3_nt: TGTGCCATCGGCGACAGGGGGACATACGAGCAGTACTTC
cdr3_aa: CAIGDRGTYEQYF

v_call: TRBV28
clone_size: -
j_call: TRBJ2-2
cdr3_length: 19
d_call: TRBD1
cdr3_nt: TGTGCCAGCAGCACAATTTCCGGGACAGGGACCCTCAACACCGGGGAGCTGTTTTTT
cdr3_aa: CASSTISGTGTLNTGELFF

v_call: TRBV6-1
clone_size: -
j_call: TRBJ2-1
cdr3_length: 15
d_call: TRBD2
cdr3_nt: TGTGCCAGCAGTGAGTTGGGCGGGACTAGCGGTGAGCAGTTCTTC
cdr3_aa: CASSELGGTSGEQFF

v_call: TRBV5-6
clone_size: -
j_call: TRBJ2-4
cdr3_length: 15
d_call: -
cdr3_nt: TGTGCCAGCAGCTTGAATTCAGCAGGGGAAAACATTCAGTACTTC
cdr3_aa: CASSLNSAGENIQYF

v_call: TRBV6-6
clone_size: -
j_call: TRBJ2-5
cdr3_length: 15
d_call: -
cdr3_nt: TGTGCCAGCAGTCCCCCGGGCGGAGGGGAGGAGACCCAGTACTTC
cdr3_aa: CASSPPGGGEETQYF

v_call: TRBV6-1
clone_size: -
j_call: TRBJ2-7
cdr3_length: 12
d_call: -
cdr3_nt: TGTGCCAGCGCAGGGCGAGCCTACGAGCAGTACTTC
cdr3_aa: CASAGRAYEQYF

v_call: TRBV10-3
clone_size: -
j_call: TRBJ2-2
cdr3_length: 17
d_call: TRBD2
cdr3_nt: TGTGCCATCGGGGGGCAAGGAGCGGGAGGTGGCACCGGGGAGCTGTTTTTT
cdr3_aa: CAIGGQGAGGGTGELFF

v_call: TRBV9
clone_size: once
j_call: TRBJ1-2
cdr3_length: 18
d_call: TRBD1
cdr3_nt: TGTGCCAGCAGCGTATTCGGGGGAACTGGGGGGACAGGGTTTGGCTACACCTTC
cdr3_aa: CASSVFGGTGGTGFGYTF

v_call: TRBV30
clone_size: -
j_call: TRBJ1-1
cdr3_length: 14
d_call: -
cdr3_nt: TGTGCCACAGCGGCCGGGCCCCCGGGAACTGAAGCTTTCTTT
cdr3_aa: CATAAGPPGTEAFF

v_call: TRBV9
clone_size: -
j_call: TRBJ2-1
cdr3_length: 16
d_call: TRBD2
cdr3_nt: TGTGCCAGCAGCGTAGGAGGGGGACTAGCAGGCAATGAGCAGTTCTTC
cdr3_aa: CASSVGGGLAGNEQFF

v_call: TRBV25-1
clone_size: -
j_call: TRBJ1-2
cdr3_length: 17
d_call: TRBD1
cdr3_nt: TGTGCCAGCAGTCCCCCTGCCCCCGGACAGGGGTCTTTTGGCTACACCTTC
cdr3_aa: CASSPPAPGQGSFGYTF

v_call: TRBV27
clone_size: -
j_call: TRBJ2-2
cdr3_length: 15
d_call: -
cdr3_nt: TGTGCCAGCAGTTTGAGGGGGAGGGCCCCCGGGGAGCTGTTTTTT
cdr3_aa: CASSLRGRAPGELFF

v_call: TRBV2
clone_size: -
j_call: TRBJ1-1
cdr3_length: 14
d_call: -
cdr3_nt: TGTGCCAGCAGTAACAGGGTAAAGAACACTGAAGCTTTCTTT
cdr3_aa: CASSNRVKNTEAFF

v_call: TRBV27
clone_size: -
j_call: TRBJ2-7
cdr3_length: 16
d_call: -
cdr3_nt: TGTGCCAGCAGCTCGGAGATGGGGGCCCCGCCCTACGAGCAGTACTTC
cdr3_aa: CASSSEMGAPPYEQYF

v_call: TRBV27
clone_size: -
j_call: TRBJ2-3
cdr3_length: 14
d_call: -
cdr3_nt: TGTGCCAGCAGTGAGAAGCGAGGTCTTGATACGCAGTATTTT
cdr3_aa: CASSEKRGLDTQYF

v_call: TRBV7-9
clone_size: medium-sized
j_call: TRBJ1-3
cdr3_length: 15
d_call: -
cdr3_nt: TGTGCCAGCAGCTTAGCGACAGTTGATGGAAACACCATATATTTT
cdr3_aa: CASSLATVDGNTIYF

v_call: TRBV28
clone_size: few
j_call: TRBJ2-3
cdr3_length: 14
d_call: TRBD1
cdr3_nt: TGTGCCAGCAGCCAAAGGGGGCCCACAGATACGCAGTATTTT
cdr3_aa: CASSQRGPTDTQYF

v_call: TRBV5-1
clone_size: -
j_call: TRBJ1-1
cdr3_length: 15
d_call: TRBD1
cdr3_nt: TGCGCCAGCAGCCGATCTACTAGACAGGGGGAAAAAGCTTTCTTT
cdr3_aa: CASSRSTRQGEKAFF

v_call: TRBV7-8
clone_size: -
j_call: TRBJ2-7
cdr3_length: 14
d_call: TRBD2
cdr3_nt: TGTGCCAGCAGCTTAGCTAGCGGGGAGGGGGAGCAGTACTTC
cdr3_aa: CASSLASGEGEQYF

v_call: TRBV18
clone_size: -
j_call: TRBJ1-2
cdr3_length: 13
d_call: -
cdr3_nt: TGTGCCAGCTCACCAGACAGTTCCTATGGCTACACCTTC
cdr3_aa: CASSPDSSYGYTF

v_call: TRBV11-3
clone_size: -
j_call: TRBJ1-1
cdr3_length: 14
d_call: -
cdr3_nt: TGTGCCAGCAGCTTGGGCGCCAGTGGGACTGAAGCTTTCTTT
cdr3_aa: CASSLGASGTEAFF